This T cell receptor (beta chain) was identified in a study of CD8 T cells in ankylosing spondylitis. TCRdb re-called the 5' RACE reads with MiXCR, one entry per CDR3 protein. The sample lists 200,000 to 250,000 distinct CDR3 sequences; approximately 7.4% were seen once. This clonotype occurred a few times. The antigen is undetermined. Study-wide points: Ankylosing spondylitis blood appeared to carry a characteristic TCR beta motif of fewer than 10 highly homologous variants.

The TCR sequence derives from a male donor with ankylosing spondylitis. Sample: blood, either unsorted or a sorted T cell fraction (not recorded which).

This CDR3 is CASRKTAGPGGQFF. The CDR3 DNA reads TGTGCCAGCAGGAAAACGGCAGGGCCTGGGGGGCAGTTCTTC. This chain connects TRBV12-3 or TRBV12-4 to TRBJ2-1; either TRBD1 or TRBD2 may supply D (5 bases each). CDR3 length: 14 residues. Trimming shortened V by 6 bases and J by 12 bases, and 21 bases separated the two germline ends.